The present T cell receptor beta chain was sequenced within a study of T-cell reconstitution after alpha-beta-depleted transplantation in children (dated by TCRdb to 2016 to 2018). Regarding the complete study: The study quantitatively tracked T-cell immune reconstitution after TCRalphabeta/CD19-depleted allogeneic hematopoietic cell transplantation in children using TCR repertoire profiling.

Via the germline V gene (reference sequence), CDR1 is DFQATT and CDR2 SNEGSKA. The CDR3 runs 16 residues from the cysteine to the phenylalanine. Only the CDR3 region is kept as DNA, spanning 48 bases read in frame from base 1. Trimming takes 5 bases from V and 0 bases from J, and the germline ends sit 18 bases apart. This clonotype has just a few counts. The antigen this receptor binds is unknown. Nothing much larger sits one base from this clone, and base qualities are not available. According to the study, the label for this sample's treatment or condition signals: allogeneic hematopoietic cell transplantation with graft depleted of TCRalphabeta T cells and CD19 B cells. The children who served as transplant recipients had been given grafts of TCRalphabeta/CD19-depleted allogeneic hematopoietic cells. Findings and caveats that apply to the study as a whole: The high TCRbeta diversity at day 60 in some patients was ascribed to recipient T cells and intrathymic progenitors that had survived conditioning. Over the following months the frequencies of hyperexpanded clones went down, and after one year T-cell counts and TCRbeta diversity were mostly credited to newly produced T cells. The apparently early recovery of alphabetaT-cell counts about two months after transplant reportedly depended on only several hundred rapidly expanded clones that came from non-depleted graft cells.

Preparation of the library involved PCR. For sequencing, an Illumina HiSeq 2500 was employed. TCR library preparation used molecular barcoding, with unique molecular identifiers applied to normalize quantification of the TCRbeta repertoire. The public reads were reanalyzed by TCRdb: fastp trimming at Q25, MiXCR alignment, in-frame beta chains only. Every distinct CDR3 protein forms one entry, paired with its most common genes and DNA. The sample table lists fewer than 85,000 distinct CDR3 sequences, 12% to 15% of them with a count of one. In total, the top ten clones hold about 26% of the sample. This clonotype was sampled from a male patient between 2 and 15 years old who had a stem cell transplant for acute lymphoblastic leukemia, so the T cells may come from the graft donor. This receptor chain uses TRBV20-1 and TRBJ2-3; the D gene is tentatively TRBD1 or TRBD2, each matching 5 bases. Specimen: PBMCs, mostly from graft donor cells, collected 180 days after TCRalphabeta/CD19-depleted stem cell transplant. In nucleotides, the sequence is TGCAGTGCTCTTTCCCCCGGGACCCGGAGCACAGATACGCAGTATTTT. Protein translation: CSALSPGTRSTDTQYF.